This T cell receptor beta chain was found in a study of vaccination effects on CD4 cells after COVID-19. TCRdb's table, derived via immunoSEQ multiplex PCR, lists solely in-frame clones and lacks some. This sample has 50,000 to 75,000 clones, with around 80% found just once. Investigators separated out CD4+ T cells once approximately 10 days of culture had passed. Trimming took 5 bases from V and 3 from J, leaving 13 bases between them. Germline V gives CDR1 MNHEY, CDR2 SVGAGI. This CDR3 comprises 14 residues. Worth noting for this clone: Its antigen is currently unknown.

The chain has TRBV6-5 and TRBJ1-2; a weak D match, TRBD1 (6 bases). The specimen was CD4+ T cells from PBMCs cultured without peptide, collected before COVID-19 vaccination. The origin of this receptor is a human donor who received a COVID-19 vaccine. The CDR3 loop is CASSPPDSYYGYTF. The CDR3 DNA sequence: TGTGCCAGCAGTCCCCCGGACAGCTACTATGGCTACACCTTC.